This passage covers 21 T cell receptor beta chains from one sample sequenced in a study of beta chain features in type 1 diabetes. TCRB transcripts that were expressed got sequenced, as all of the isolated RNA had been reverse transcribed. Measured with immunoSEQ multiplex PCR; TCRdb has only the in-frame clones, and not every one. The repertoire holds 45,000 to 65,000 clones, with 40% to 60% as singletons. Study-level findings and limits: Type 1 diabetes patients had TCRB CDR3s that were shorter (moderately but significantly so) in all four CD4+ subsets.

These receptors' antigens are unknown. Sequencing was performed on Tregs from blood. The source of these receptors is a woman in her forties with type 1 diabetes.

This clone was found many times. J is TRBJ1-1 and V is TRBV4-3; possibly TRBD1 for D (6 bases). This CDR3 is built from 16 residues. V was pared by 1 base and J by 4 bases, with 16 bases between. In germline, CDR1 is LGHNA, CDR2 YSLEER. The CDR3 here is CASSQARTDLSTEAFF. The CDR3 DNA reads TGCGCCAGCAGCCAAGCGAGGACAGACCTAAGCACTGAAGCTTTCTTT.

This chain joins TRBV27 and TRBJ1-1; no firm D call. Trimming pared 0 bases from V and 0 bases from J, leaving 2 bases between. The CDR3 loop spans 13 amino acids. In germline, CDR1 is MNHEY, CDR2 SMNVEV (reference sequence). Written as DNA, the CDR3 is TGTGCCAGCAGTTTATCCGTGAACACTGAAGCTTTCTTT. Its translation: CASSLSVNTEAFF.

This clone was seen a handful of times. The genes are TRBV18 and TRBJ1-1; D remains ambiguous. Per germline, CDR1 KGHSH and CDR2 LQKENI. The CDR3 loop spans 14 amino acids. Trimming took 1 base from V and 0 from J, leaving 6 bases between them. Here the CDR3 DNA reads TGTGCCAGCTCACCACAGGAGTTGAACACTGAAGCTTTCTTT. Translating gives CASSPQELNTEAFF.

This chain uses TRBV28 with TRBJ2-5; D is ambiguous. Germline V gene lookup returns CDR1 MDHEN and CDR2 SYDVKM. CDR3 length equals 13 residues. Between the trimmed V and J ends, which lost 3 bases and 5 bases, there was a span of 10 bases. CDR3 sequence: CASSFWSGETQYF. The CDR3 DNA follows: TGTGCCAGCAGTTTTTGGTCCGGGGAGACCCAGTACTTC.

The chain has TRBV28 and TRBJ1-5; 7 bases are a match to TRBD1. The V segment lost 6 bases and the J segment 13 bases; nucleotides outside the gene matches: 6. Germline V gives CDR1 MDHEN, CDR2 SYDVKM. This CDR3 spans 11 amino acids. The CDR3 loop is CASRDRILQHF. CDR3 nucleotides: TGTGCCAGCAGGGACAGGATTCTACAGCATTTT.

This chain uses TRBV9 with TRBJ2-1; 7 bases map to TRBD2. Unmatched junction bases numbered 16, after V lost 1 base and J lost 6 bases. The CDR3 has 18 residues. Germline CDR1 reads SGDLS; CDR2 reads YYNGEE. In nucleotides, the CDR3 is TGTGCCAGCAGCGTAACCGGACTAGGGGAGGGGATGGGCAATGAGCAGTTCTTC. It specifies CASSVTGLGEGMGNEQFF.

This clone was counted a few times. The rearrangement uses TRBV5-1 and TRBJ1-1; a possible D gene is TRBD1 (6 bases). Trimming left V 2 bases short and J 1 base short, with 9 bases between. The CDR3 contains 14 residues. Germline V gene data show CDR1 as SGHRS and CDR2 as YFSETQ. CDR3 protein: CASSFQGRNTEAFF. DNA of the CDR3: TGCGCCAGCAGCTTCCAGGGGAGGAACACTGAAGCTTTCTTT.

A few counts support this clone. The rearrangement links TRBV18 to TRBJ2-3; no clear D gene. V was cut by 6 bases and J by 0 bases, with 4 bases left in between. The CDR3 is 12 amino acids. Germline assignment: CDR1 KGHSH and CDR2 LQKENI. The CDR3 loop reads CASSPSTDTQYF. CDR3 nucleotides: TGTGCCAGCTCTCCGAGCACAGATACGCAGTATTTT.

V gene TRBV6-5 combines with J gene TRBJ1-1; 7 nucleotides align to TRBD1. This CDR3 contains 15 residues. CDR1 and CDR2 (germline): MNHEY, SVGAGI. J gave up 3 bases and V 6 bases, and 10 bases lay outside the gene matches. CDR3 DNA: TGTGCCAGCAGCACGAGACAGGGCCGGGACACTGAAGCTTTCTTT. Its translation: CASSTRQGRDTEAFF.

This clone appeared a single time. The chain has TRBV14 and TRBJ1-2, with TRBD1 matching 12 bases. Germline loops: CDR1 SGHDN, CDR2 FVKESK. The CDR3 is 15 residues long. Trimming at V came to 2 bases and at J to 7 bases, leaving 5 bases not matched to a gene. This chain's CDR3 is CASSQIGTGGIGYTF. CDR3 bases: TGTGCCAGCAGCCAAATCGGGACAGGGGGCATTGGCTACACCTTC. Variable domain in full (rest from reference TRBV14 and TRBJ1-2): EAGVTQFPSHSVIEKGQTVTLRCDPISGHDNLYWYRRVMGKEIKFLLHFVKESKQDESGMPNNRFLAERTGGTYSTLKVQPAELEDSGVYFCASSQIGTGGIGYTFGSGTRLTVV.

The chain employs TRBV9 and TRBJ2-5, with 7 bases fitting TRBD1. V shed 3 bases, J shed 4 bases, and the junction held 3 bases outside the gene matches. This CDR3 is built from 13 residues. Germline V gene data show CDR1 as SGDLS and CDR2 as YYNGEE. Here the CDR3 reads CASSARQGETQYF. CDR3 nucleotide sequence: TGTGCCAGCAGCGCCCGACAGGGAGAGACCCAGTACTTC.

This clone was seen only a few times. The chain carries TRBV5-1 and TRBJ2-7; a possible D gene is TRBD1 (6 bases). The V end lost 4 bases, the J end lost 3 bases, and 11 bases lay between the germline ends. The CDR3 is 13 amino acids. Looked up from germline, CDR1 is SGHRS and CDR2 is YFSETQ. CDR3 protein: CASSLGDNYEQYF. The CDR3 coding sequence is TGCGCCAGCAGCCTCGGGGACAACTACGAGCAGTACTTC.

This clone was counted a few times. CDR3 residues: CASSKQGPWVEAFF. In nucleotides, the CDR3 is TGTGCCAGCAGTAAACAGGGTCCTTGGGTTGAAGCTTTCTTT. The chain combines TRBV6-5 with TRBJ1-1; D might be TRBD1 (6 bases). The length of the CDR3 is 14 residues. V was shortened by 5 bases and J by 7 bases, with 17 bases between the two germline ends. Germline V lookup: CDR1 MNHEY, CDR2 SVGAGI.

The CDR3 protein is CASSVQYTEAFF. CDR3 DNA: TGTGCCAGCAGCGTCCAGTACACTGAAGCTTTCTTT. The chain links TRBV28 to TRBJ1-1, with no clear D. V lost 6 bases, J lost 3 bases, and 8 bases lay in between. The length of the CDR3 is 12 residues. Germline lookup yields CDR1 MDHEN and CDR2 SYDVKM.

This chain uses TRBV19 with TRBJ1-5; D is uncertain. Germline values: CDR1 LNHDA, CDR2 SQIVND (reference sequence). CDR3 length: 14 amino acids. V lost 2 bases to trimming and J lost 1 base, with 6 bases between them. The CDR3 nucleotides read TGTGCCAGTAGTATACCTGCGAGCAATCAGCCCCAGCATTTT. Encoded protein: CASSIPASNQPQHF.

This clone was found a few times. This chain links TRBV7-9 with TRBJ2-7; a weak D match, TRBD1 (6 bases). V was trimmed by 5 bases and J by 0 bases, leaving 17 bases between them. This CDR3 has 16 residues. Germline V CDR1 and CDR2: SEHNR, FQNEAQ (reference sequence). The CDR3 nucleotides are TGTGCCAGCAGCCTAGGCAGGGGAGAGAGCTCCTACGAGCAGTACTTC. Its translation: CASSLGRGESSYEQYF.

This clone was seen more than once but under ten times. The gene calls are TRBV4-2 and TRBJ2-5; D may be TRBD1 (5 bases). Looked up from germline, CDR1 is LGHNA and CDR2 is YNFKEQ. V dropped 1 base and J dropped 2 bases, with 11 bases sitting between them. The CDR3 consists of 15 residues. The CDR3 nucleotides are TGTGCCAGCAGCCAAGTACATCAGGGTCAAGAGACCCAGTACTTC. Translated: CASSQVHQGQETQYF.

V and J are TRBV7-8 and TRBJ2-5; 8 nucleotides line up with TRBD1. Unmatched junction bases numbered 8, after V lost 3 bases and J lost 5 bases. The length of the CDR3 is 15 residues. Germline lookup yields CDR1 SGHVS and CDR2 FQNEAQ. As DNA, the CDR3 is TGTGCCAGCAGCTTCTATGGACAGGGCGGCGAGACCCAGTACTTC. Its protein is CASSFYGQGGETQYF.

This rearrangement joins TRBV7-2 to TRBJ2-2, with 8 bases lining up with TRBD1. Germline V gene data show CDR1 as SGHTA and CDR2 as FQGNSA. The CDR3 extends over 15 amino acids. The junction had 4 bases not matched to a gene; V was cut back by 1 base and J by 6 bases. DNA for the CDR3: TGTGCCAGCAGCTTAGGGGACAGGCTGGCCGGGGAGCTGTTTTTT. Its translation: CASSLGDRLAGELFF.

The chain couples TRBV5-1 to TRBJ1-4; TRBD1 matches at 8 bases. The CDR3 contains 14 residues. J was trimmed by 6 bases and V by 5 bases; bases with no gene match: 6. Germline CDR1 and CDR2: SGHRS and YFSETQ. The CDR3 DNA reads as TGCGCCAGCAGTGCCGGGACAGGAGATGAAAAACTGTTTTTT. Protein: CASSAGTGDEKLFF.

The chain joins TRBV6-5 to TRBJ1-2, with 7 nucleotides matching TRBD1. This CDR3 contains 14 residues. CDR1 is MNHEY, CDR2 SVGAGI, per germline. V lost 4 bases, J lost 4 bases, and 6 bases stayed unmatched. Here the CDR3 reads CASSFSGGVYGYTF. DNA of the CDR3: TGTGCCAGCAGTTTCTCAGGGGGAGTCTATGGCTACACCTTC.